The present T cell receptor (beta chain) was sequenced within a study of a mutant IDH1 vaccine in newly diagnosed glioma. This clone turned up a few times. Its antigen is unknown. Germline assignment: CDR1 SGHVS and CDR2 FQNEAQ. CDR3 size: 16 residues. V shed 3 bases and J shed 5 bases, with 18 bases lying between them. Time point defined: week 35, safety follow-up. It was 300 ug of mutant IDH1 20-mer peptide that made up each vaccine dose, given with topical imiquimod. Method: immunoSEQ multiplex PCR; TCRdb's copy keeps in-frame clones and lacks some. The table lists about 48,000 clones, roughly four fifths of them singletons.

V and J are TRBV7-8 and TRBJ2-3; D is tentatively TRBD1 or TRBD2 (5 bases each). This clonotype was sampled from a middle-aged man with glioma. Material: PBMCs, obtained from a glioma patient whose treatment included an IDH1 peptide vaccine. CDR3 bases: TGTGCCAGCAGCTTGAGGCAGGGACCCTTCCGAGATACGCAGTATTTT. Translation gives CASSLRQGPFRDTQYF.